Shown below are 24 T cell receptor beta chains from a single sample sequenced in a study of T cells of healthy individuals. One entry per CDR3 protein, called by TCRdb with MiXCR from the 5' RACE reads. The table records 100,000 or so distinct CDR3 sequences, approximately 18% of them present only once. The receptor set was obtained from a human donor in good health.

This clonotype has a count of ten or more. The chain carries TRBV5-1 and TRBJ2-3; 13 nucleotides match TRBD2. The J segment lost 1 base and the V segment lost 0 bases, leaving 2 bases of the junction unmatched. This CDR3 region has 17 residues. Looked up from germline, CDR1 is SGHRS and CDR2 is YFSETQ. The CDR3 protein is CASSLAGLAGGTDTQYF. The CDR3 DNA sequence: TGCGCCAGCAGCTTGGCCGGACTAGCGGGAGGCACAGATACGCAGTATTTT.

In this sample, this clonotype turned up a few times. This sequence joins TRBV20-1 and TRBJ2-7, with D uncertain. CDR1 and CDR2 from the germline V gene are DFQATT and SNEGSKA (reference sequence). V lost 3 bases and J 0 bases, leaving 9 bases between the germline ends. The CDR3 loop spans 13 amino acids. Here the CDR3 reads CSARVSFSYEQYF. In nucleotides, the CDR3 is TGCAGTGCTAGGGTCAGCTTCTCCTACGAGCAGTACTTC.

J is TRBJ2-7 and V is TRBV4-2, with TRBD1 matching 7 bases. The CDR3 consists of 16 residues. Germline assignment: CDR1 LGHNA and CDR2 YNFKEQ. The V gene end was trimmed by 3 bases and the J gene end by 1 base; junction bases not matched to a gene: 9. The CDR3 coding sequence is TGTGCCAGCAGCCAGGCCGACAGGGACCTATCCTACGAGCAGTACTTC. Residues: CASSQADRDLSYEQYF.

The rearrangement joins TRBV27 to TRBJ1-1, with unresolved D. This CDR3 has 13 residues. V dropped 6 bases and J dropped 5 bases, with 13 bases sitting between them. Looked up from germline, CDR1 is MNHEY and CDR2 is SMNVEV (reference sequence). This CDR3 is CASRKWEWTEAFF. Here the CDR3 DNA reads TGTGCCAGCAGAAAGTGGGAATGGACTGAAGCTTTCTTT.

This chain links TRBV6-5 with TRBJ2-1; 11 nucleotides line up with TRBD2. Trimming cost V 7 bases and J 12 bases; bases outside gene matches: 14. Germline V gene data show CDR1 as MNHEY and CDR2 as SVGAGI. The CDR3 has 15 residues. DNA for the CDR3: TGTGCCAGCAAGCCGACTAGCGGGAAGACGTCACGGCAGTTCTTC. It specifies CASKPTSGKTSRQFF.

There are many counts of this clonotype. The chain recombines TRBV20-1 with TRBJ2-5; 11 nucleotides agree with TRBD2. The CDR3 has 14 amino acids. V was pared by 3 bases and J by 3 bases, with 3 bases of the junction left unmatched. Germline CDR1 is DFQATT and CDR2 is SNEGSKA (reference sequence). The CDR3 sequence: CSARATSGEETQYF. DNA for the CDR3: TGCAGTGCTAGGGCGACTAGCGGGGAAGAGACCCAGTACTTC.

The chain uses TRBV7-9 and TRBJ2-2; a weak D match, TRBD1 (5 bases). The CDR3 covers 19 residues. The germline V and J ends were trimmed by 5 bases and 0 bases, with 22 bases remaining between them. Per germline, CDR1 SEHNR and CDR2 FQNEAQ (reference sequence). The CDR3 is CASSQVTVPLFANTGELFF. The CDR3 nucleotides are TGTGCCAGCAGCCAAGTGACAGTCCCCTTATTCGCGAACACCGGGGAGCTGTTTTTT.

This clonotype was found a few times. This chain uses TRBV20-1 with TRBJ1-2; TRBD1 agrees at 10 bases. The CDR3 sequence is 14 residues long. Germline values: CDR1 DFQATT, CDR2 SNEGSKA (reference sequence). Trimming removed 6 bases from V and 1 base from J; junction bases left unmatched: 5. CDR3 in DNA: TGCAGTGCCGTTGGGACAGGGGTTAACTATGGCTACACCTTC. This codes for CSAVGTGVNYGYTF.

V is TRBV4-2 and J is TRBJ1-5; no clear D gene. Germline V gene sequence: CDR1 LGHNA, CDR2 YNFKEQ. This CDR3 comprises 14 residues. V gave up 1 base and J gave up 3 bases, with 7 bases separating them. Here the CDR3 reads CASSQAPANQPQHF. The CDR3 nucleotides are TGTGCCAGCAGCCAAGCCCCGGCCAATCAGCCCCAGCATTTT.

This sequence joins TRBV20-1 and TRBJ1-5; the D is unclear. This CDR3 has 15 amino acids. Trimming removed 0 bases from V and 1 base from J, with 10 bases in between. The V gene's germline CDR1 is DFQATT and CDR2 SNEGSKA (reference sequence). CDR3 nucleotides: TGCAGTGCTAGAGATCCGGTGGGGAGCAATCAGCCCCAGCATTTT. Its translation: CSARDPVGSNQPQHF.

The chain uses TRBV3-1 and TRBJ1-4; the D is unclear. The CDR3 covers 15 residues. V was pared by 5 bases and J by 0 bases, with 10 bases between. Looked up from germline, CDR1 is LGHDT and CDR2 is YNNKEL (reference sequence). The DNA for the CDR3 is TGTGCCAGCAGCTCTTCCGGTGCAACTAATGAAAAACTGTTTTTT. Translating it yields CASSSSGATNEKLFF. The entire variable domain, with the rest obtained from reference TRBV3-1 and TRBJ1-4, is as follows: DTAVSQTPKYLVTQMGNDKSIKCEQNLGHDTMYWYKQDSKKFLKIMFSYNNKELIINETVPNRFSPKSPDKAHLNLHINSLELGDSAVYFCASSSSGATNEKLFFGSGTQLSVL.

The CDR3: CSARGPGAINTGELFF. The CDR3 DNA follows: TGCAGTGCTAGAGGACCGGGAGCCATAAACACCGGGGAGCTGTTTTTT. V and J are TRBV20-1 and TRBJ2-2; the D gene is possibly TRBD2 (6 bases). This CDR3 region has 16 residues. The germline V and J ends were trimmed by 1 base and 2 bases, with 14 bases remaining between them. CDR1 and CDR2 (germline): DFQATT, SNEGSKA (reference sequence).

This clonotype was seen many times. The chain is built from TRBV7-9 and TRBJ1-4, with D possibly being TRBD1 (5 bases). The CDR3 spans 15 residues. V was cut by 4 bases and J by 4 bases, with 13 bases left in between. CDR1 and CDR2 (germline): SEHNR, FQNEAQ (reference sequence). This CDR3 is CASSYSDSGNEKLFF. The CDR3 DNA reads TGTGCCAGCAGCTACTCCGACAGCGGTAATGAAAAACTGTTTTTT.

This clonotype turned up a few times. The V gene is TRBV7-2, the J gene TRBJ1-6; D is uncertain. The CDR3 spans 17 residues. V was trimmed by 5 bases and J by 4 bases, leaving 18 bases between them. Per the germline V gene, CDR1 is SGHTA and CDR2 is FQGNSA. Here the CDR3 reads CASSPLGGRMYNSPLHF. The CDR3 coding sequence is TGTGCCAGCAGCCCCCTTGGTGGGCGGATGTATAATTCACCCCTCCACTTT.

The rearrangement joins TRBV7-7 to TRBJ2-2; D remains ambiguous. This CDR3 contains 13 residues. The germline gives CDR1 SSHAT, CDR2 FNYEAQ (reference sequence). Trimming removed 3 bases from V and 8 bases from J, with 10 bases in between. The CDR3 nucleotides read TGTGCCAGCAGCTTTTTCGGCTCTGGGGAGCTGTTTTTT. This translates into CASSFFGSGELFF.

Many counts were recorded for this clonotype. The chain is built from TRBV15 and TRBJ1-5; D gene unclear. The CDR3 runs 14 residues. The germline V and J ends were trimmed by 0 bases and 4 bases, with 7 bases remaining between them. Germline V CDR1 and CDR2: LNHNV, YYDKDF (reference sequence). This CDR3 reads CATSRERLNQPQHF. In nucleotides, the CDR3 is TGTGCCACCAGCAGAGAGAGGTTAAATCAGCCCCAGCATTTT.

In its sample, this clonotype was seen once. A read error may explain this, as a much larger clone is one base away. The rearrangement joins TRBV7-2 to TRBJ1-2, with TRBD1 matching 9 bases. The CDR3 has 14 residues. Germline V gene lookup returns CDR1 SGHTA and CDR2 FQGNSA. The CDR3 protein is CASSLEQGAYGCTF. Written as DNA, the CDR3 is TGTGCCAGCAGCTTAGAACAGGGGGCCTATGGCTGCACCTTC.

The chain carries TRBV5-1 and TRBJ2-6; D unclear. CDR3 length: 16 residues. CDR1 is SGHRS and CDR2 is YFSETQ in the germline V gene. V lost 0 bases, J lost 0 bases, and 7 bases lay in between. The CDR3 loop is CASSLGLNSGANVLTF. CDR3 sequence (DNA): TGCGCCAGCAGCTTGGGACTGAACTCTGGGGCCAACGTCCTGACTTTC.

This clonotype was recorded at least ten times. The rearrangement joins TRBV28 to TRBJ1-4, with D maybe TRBD1 (5 bases). The germline V and J ends were trimmed by 2 bases and 13 bases, with 17 bases remaining between them. This CDR3 is built from 14 residues. From germline, CDR1 is MDHEN and CDR2 SYDVKM. The CDR3 nucleotides read TGTGCCAGCAGTTTAGTTGGACATGGGACGTCACTGTTTTTT. This translates into CASSLVGHGTSLFF.

V is TRBV5-1 and J is TRBJ2-7; D might be TRBD2 (6 bases). The CDR3 spans 14 residues. V lost 0 bases and J 6 bases, leaving 13 bases between the germline ends. CDR1 is SGHRS and CDR2 is YFSETQ in the germline V gene. The CDR3 sequence is CASSLGTNRVEQYF. In DNA, the CDR3 is TGCGCCAGCAGCTTGGGGACTAACCGAGTCGAGCAGTACTTC.

This clonotype has more than one count but fewer than ten. V gene TRBV6-1 combines with J gene TRBJ1-6; 7 nucleotides align to TRBD1. The J segment lost 6 bases and the V segment lost 0 bases, leaving 5 bases of the junction unmatched. Germline V gives CDR1 MNHNS, CDR2 SASEGT. The CDR3 runs 16 residues. CDR3 nucleotides: TGTGCCAGCAGTGAAGCAGGGGGCGCGGGTAATTCACCCCTCCACTTT. This translates into CASSEAGGAGNSPLHF.

The chain combines TRBV11-2 with TRBJ1-1; D perhaps matches TRBD1 (5 bases). Germline V lookup: CDR1 SGHAT, CDR2 FQNNGV. The CDR3 covers 14 residues. V was cut by 2 bases and J by 4 bases, with 11 bases left in between. CDR3 sequence: CASSLSQGVTEAFF. DNA for the CDR3: TGTGCCAGCAGCTTATCTCAGGGCGTCACTGAAGCTTTCTTT. Using reference TRBV11-2 and TRBJ1-1 for the parts outside the CDR3, the full variable domain is EAGVAQSPRYKIIEKRQSVAFWCNPISGHATLYWYQQILGQGPKLLIQFQNNGVVDDSQLPKDRFSAERLKGVDSTLKIQPAKLEDSAVYLCASSLSQGVTEAFFGQGTRLTVV.

This clonotype was detected a few times. The rearrangement joins TRBV14 to TRBJ1-1; D is undetermined. Germline-derived CDR1 and CDR2 are SGHDN and FVKESK. V lost 5 bases to trimming and J lost 0 bases, with 7 bases between them. The CDR3 runs to 13 residues. The CDR3 sequence: CASSGPMNTEAFF. The CDR3 bases are TGTGCCAGCAGCGGACCAATGAACACTGAAGCTTTCTTT.

This clonotype was recorded a few times. This chain uses TRBV24-1 with TRBJ1-5; tentative D call: TRBD1 (5 bases). The V gene lost 4 bases and the J gene lost 7 bases, with 16 bases spanning the gap. Germline CDR1 KGHDR, CDR2 SFDVKD. The CDR3 spans 15 residues. CDR3 in amino acids: CATSDSTAGRQPQHF. CDR3 DNA: TGTGCCACCAGTGACTCGACAGCCGGACGGCAGCCCCAGCATTTT.